One sample yielded the 8 T cell receptor beta chains listed below, sequenced in a study of spatial heterogeneity in lung cancer. General study results and limits: Expanded alpha and beta TCR counts within tumors tracked tumor mutation counts.

These receptors lack a known antigen. TCRdb ran MiXCR on the 5' RACE reads and lists one entry per CDR3 protein. The repertoire consists of approximately 25,000 distinct CDR3 sequences, with 8.8% occurring once and the leading ten covering 7.5% to 9%. Specified time point: sample taken at primary tumor resection. This material consisted of lung tumor tissue, taken at surgery. These TCRs come from a male donor with early-stage non-small cell lung cancer.

Ten or more counts support this clonotype. The chain uses TRBV10-3 and TRBJ2-3; either TRBD1 or TRBD2 may fit D (5 bases each). Looked up from germline, CDR1 is ENHRY and CDR2 is SYGVKD. The CDR3 is 17 residues long. V dropped 4 bases and J dropped 2 bases, with 19 bases sitting between them. CDR3 sequence reads: CAISALGPLDFTDTQYF. DNA of the CDR3: TGTGCCATCAGTGCCCTGGGACCCCTGGACTTCACAGATACGCAGTATTTT.

This clonotype was seen repeatedly, ten times or more. The V call is TRBV20-1, the J call TRBJ2-2; D unclear. Per the germline V gene, CDR1 is DFQATT and CDR2 is SNEGSKA (reference sequence). This CDR3 spans 14 amino acids. V shed 6 bases and J shed 6 bases, with 17 bases lying between them. The DNA for the CDR3 is TGCAGTGCCATCCGAGACTCCTTTGCCGGGGAGCTGTTTTTT. Protein sequence: CSAIRDSFAGELFF.

The chain has TRBV19 and TRBJ2-1, with 10 bases matching TRBD2. V shed 3 bases, J shed 3 bases, and the junction held 2 bases outside the gene matches. Germline CDR1 and CDR2: LNHDA and SQIVND (reference sequence). The CDR3 spans 15 residues. The CDR3: CASSMVAGGYNEQFF. CDR3 sequence (DNA): TGTGCCAGTAGTATGGTAGCGGGGGGCTACAATGAGCAGTTCTTC. Complete variable domain (other parts from reference TRBV19 and TRBJ2-1): DGGITQSPKYLFRKEGQNVTLSCEQNLNHDAMYWYRQDPGQGLRLIYYSQIVNDFQKGDIAEGYSVSREKKESFPLTVTSAQKNPTAFYLCASSMVAGGYNEQFFGPGTRLTVL.

There are many counts of this clonotype. This chain connects TRBV29-1 to TRBJ2-3; 7 bases fit TRBD1. The V gene end was trimmed by 6 bases and the J gene end by 6 bases; junction bases not matched to a gene: 9. This CDR3 is 13 amino acids long. In germline, CDR1 is SQVTM, CDR2 ANQGSEA. CDR3 protein: CSVPTGPLDTQYF. The CDR3 nucleotides read TGCAGCGTCCCGACAGGGCCCTTGGATACGCAGTATTTT.

The chain has TRBV20-1 and TRBJ2-3, with D possibly being TRBD2 (5 bases). With 4 bases removed from V and 2 bases from J, the gap between germline ends came to 10 bases. CDR1 DFQATT and CDR2 SNEGSKA come from the germline V gene (reference sequence). The CDR3 has 13 residues. CDR3 region: CSANERNTDTQYF. For the CDR3, the DNA is TGCAGTGCTAACGAGCGGAACACAGATACGCAGTATTTT.

This clonotype turned up a few times. The chain couples TRBV27 to TRBJ2-5, with D hard to call. V dropped 3 bases and J dropped 7 bases, with 15 bases sitting between them. The germline V gene has CDR1 MNHEY and CDR2 SMNVEV (reference sequence). This CDR3 has 14 amino acids. CDR3 sequence (DNA): TGTGCCAGCAGTTTTCCTAGAAAGGGCGGGACCCAGTACTTC. It yields the protein CASSFPRKGGTQYF.

In this sample, this clonotype turned up many times. V is TRBV7-3 and J is TRBJ2-2; 8 nucleotides line up with TRBD1. Germline V CDR1 and CDR2: SGHTA, FQGTGA. Germline trimming cut 6 bases from V and 2 bases from J; bases unmatched to any gene: 5. The CDR3 extends over 15 amino acids. CDR3 DNA sequence: TGTGCCAGCAGGGCAGGGGGCTCCAACACCGGGGAGCTGTTTTTT. Its protein is CASRAGGSNTGELFF.

This sequence joins TRBV12-3 or TRBV12-4 and TRBJ1-1; 8 bases agree with TRBD1. Losses at the gene ends were 3 bases for V and 1 base for J; bases not matched to a gene: 7. CDR3 length: 16 residues. The CDR3 region has the DNA TGTGCCAGCAGTTTCCTAACAGGGGGGAAGAACACTGAAGCTTTCTTT. This codes for CASSFLTGGKNTEAFF.